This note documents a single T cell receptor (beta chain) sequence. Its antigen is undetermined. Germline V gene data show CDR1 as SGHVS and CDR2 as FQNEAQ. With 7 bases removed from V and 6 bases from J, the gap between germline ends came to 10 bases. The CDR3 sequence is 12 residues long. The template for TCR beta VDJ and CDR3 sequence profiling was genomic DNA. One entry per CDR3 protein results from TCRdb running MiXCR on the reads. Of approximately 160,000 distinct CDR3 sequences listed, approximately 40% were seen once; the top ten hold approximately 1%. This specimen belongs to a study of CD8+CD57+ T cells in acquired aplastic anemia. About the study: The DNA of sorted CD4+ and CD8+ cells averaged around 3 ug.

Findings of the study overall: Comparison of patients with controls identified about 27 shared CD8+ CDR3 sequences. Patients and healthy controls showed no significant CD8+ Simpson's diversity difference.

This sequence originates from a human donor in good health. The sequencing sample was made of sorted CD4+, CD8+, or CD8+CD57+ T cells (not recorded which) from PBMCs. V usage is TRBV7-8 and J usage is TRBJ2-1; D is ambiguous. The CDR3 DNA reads TGTGCCAGCATCACCACGGGCAATGAGCAGTTCTTC. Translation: CASITTGNEQFF.